This T cell receptor (beta chain) stems from a study of OX40 agonist ivuxolimab in advanced cancers. V was clipped by 3 bases and J by 4 bases, with 15 bases between them. Germline V gene data show CDR1 as GTSNPN and CDR2 as SVGIG (reference sequence). The CDR3 has 14 amino acids. TCRdb's table, derived via immunoSEQ multiplex PCR, lists solely in-frame clones and lacks some. The repertoire includes approximately 70,000 clones, over 60% of them detected once, and 1.6% sits in the top ten. The source of this sequence is an adult with an advanced solid tumor such as melanoma, head and neck, liver or kidney cancer. The rearrangement links TRBV30 to TRBJ1-2; tentative D call: TRBD1 (6 bases). Sequencing used CD4+ or CD8+ T cells sorted from blood, obtained in a trial of the OX40 agonist ivuxolimab. DNA for the CDR3: TGTGCCTGGAGCCCCCCCCAGGGGAGCTATGGCTACACCTTC. Its protein product is CAWSPPQGSYGYTF. The whole variable domain, filled in from reference TRBV30 and TRBJ1-2, reads SQTIHQWPATLVQPVGSPLSLECTVEGTSNPNLYWYRQAAGRGLQLLFYSVGIGQISSEVPQNLSASRPQDRQFILSSKKLLLSDSGFYLCAWSPPQGSYGYTFGSGTRLTVV.